In this sample, the clone carrying this T cell receptor (beta chain) turned up a few times. Antigen: not known. All of the isolated RNA was reverse transcribed, so expressed TCRB transcripts were sequenced. Repertoires were generated with immunoSEQ multiplex PCR, while TCRdb's copy carries only in-frame clones and drops some. The sample includes about 150,000 clones, 11% of them seen just once. The CDR3 consists of 15 residues. This sample was included in a study of beta chain features in type 1 diabetes. Findings and limits, study-wide: VDJ junctions sequenced from type 1 diabetes patients showed fewer insertions and more deletions. Naive, central memory and Treg TCRB repertoires seemed to resemble each other more closely in patients than they did in healthy donors.

What was sequenced was central memory CD4+ T cells from blood. This clonotype was obtained from a man aged 18 to 30 in good health. The V gene is TRBV21-1, the J gene TRBJ1-2. TRBV21-1 is a known pseudogene. Here the CDR3 DNA reads TGTGCCAGCAGCAAAGTCGACGCCAGGGAGCATGGCTACACCTTC. Its translation: CASSKVDAREHGYTF.